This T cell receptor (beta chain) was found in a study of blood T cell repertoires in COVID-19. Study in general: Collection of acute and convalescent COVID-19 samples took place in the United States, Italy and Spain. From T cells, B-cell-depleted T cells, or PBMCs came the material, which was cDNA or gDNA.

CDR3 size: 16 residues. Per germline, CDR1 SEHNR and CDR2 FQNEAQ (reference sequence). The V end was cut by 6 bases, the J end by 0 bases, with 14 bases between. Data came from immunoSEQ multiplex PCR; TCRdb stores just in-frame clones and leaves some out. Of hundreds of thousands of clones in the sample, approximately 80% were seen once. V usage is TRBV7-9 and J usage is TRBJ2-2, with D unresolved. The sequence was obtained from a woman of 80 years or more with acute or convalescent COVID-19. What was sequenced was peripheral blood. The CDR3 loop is CASSISPTPNTGELFF. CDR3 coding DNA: TGTGCCAGCAGTATTAGTCCCACGCCGAACACCGGGGAGCTGTTTTTT.